This T cell receptor beta chain was sequenced in a study of cytomegalovirus exposure and HLA in healthy donors. General study points: Among TCR beta chains, those listed as cytomegalovirus-associated numbered 164. TCR beta chain V- and J-gene trimming was linked, in a later analysis, to a missense variant in DCLRE1C. A later analysis linked more than 15,000 TCR beta sequences to HLA alleles at 0.05 false discovery rate.

The germline CDR1 and CDR2 sequences are LGHNA and YNFKEQ. Trimming at V came to 1 base and at J to 4 bases, leaving 2 bases not matched to a gene. This CDR3 contains 15 residues. Notes on this clone: Its antigen is undetermined.

This PCR relied on a set of 60 Vbeta primers and 13 Jbeta primers. Data came from immunoSEQ multiplex PCR; TCRdb stores just in-frame clones and leaves some out. The sample contains about 150,000 clones, roughly 82% of which appear only once. The chain has TRBV4-2 and TRBJ2-1, with TRBD2 matching 9 bases. The sequenced sample was PBMCs. The clonotype was recovered from a male donor in good health and CMV-seronegative. The CDR3 DNA reads TGTGCCAGCAGCCAAGCTAGCGGGGATTACAATGAGCAGTTCTTC. Translation: CASSQASGDYNEQFF.